Each of the 14 T cell receptor beta chains below was sequenced from the same sample in a study of blood T cell repertoires in COVID-19. TCRdb's copy holds only in-frame clones and misses some; the assay was immunoSEQ multiplex PCR. This sample has approximately 190,000 clones, with 84% found just once. Sequencing was done on a sample of peripheral blood. The receptors were sampled from a man in his thirties or forties with active or convalescent COVID-19.

The J gene is TRBJ1-2, the V gene TRBV19; 9 bases match TRBD1. Per the germline V gene, CDR1 is LNHDA and CDR2 is SQIVND (reference sequence). V lost 6 bases, J lost 4 bases, and 9 bases stayed unmatched. This CDR3 comprises 15 residues. Here the CDR3 reads CASRRGTGQAYGYTF. CDR3 in DNA: TGTGCCAGTAGGAGGGGGACAGGGCAGGCCTATGGCTACACCTTC.

This clone occurred a few times. The chain links TRBV7-6 to TRBJ2-1; 9 nucleotides agree with TRBD1. The trim removed 1 base at V and 8 bases at J, leaving 6 bases unmatched. Germline CDR1 reads SGHVS; CDR2 reads FNYEAQ. CDR3 size: 15 residues. The CDR3 reads CASSLEGTGSYEQFF. CDR3 DNA: TGTGCCAGCAGCTTAGAAGGGACAGGGAGTTATGAGCAGTTCTTC.

The chain links TRBV5-8 to TRBJ2-2; no clear D. CDR1 and CDR2 (germline): SGHTS, YDEGEE. V was cut by 1 base and J by 4 bases, with 11 bases left in between. The CDR3 totals 15 residues. Here the CDR3 DNA reads TGTGCCAGCAGCTTGTTTGTACAGTTCACCGGGGAGCTGTTTTTT. Residues: CASSLFVQFTGELFF.

This chain joins TRBV7-8 and TRBJ2-7, with 8 bases fitting TRBD2. Germline V gives CDR1 SGHVS, CDR2 FQNEAQ. The CDR3 extends over 17 amino acids. Germline trimming cut 5 bases from V and 4 bases from J; bases unmatched to any gene: 16. In nucleotides, the CDR3 is TGTGCCAGCAGCGATAGAGATAGACGGGAGGGCAGATACGAGCAGTACTTC. Its translation is CASSDRDRREGRYEQYF.

The chain carries TRBV21-1 and TRBJ2-3; the D call of TRBD2 is as the table states it, not checked on the DNA. TRBV21-1 is recorded as a pseudogene. The CDR3 extends over 13 amino acids. The CDR3 sequence: CASSPPCTDTQYF. The CDR3 bases are TGTGCCAGCAGCCCTCCCTGCACAGATACGCAGTATTTT.

The chain uses TRBV25-1 and TRBJ2-1; 7 bases agree with TRBD2. Germline V lookup: CDR1 MGHDK, CDR2 SYGVNS. This CDR3 contains 15 residues. V was pared by 3 bases and J by 3 bases, with 5 bases of the junction left unmatched. CDR3 nucleotides: TGTGCCAGCAGTGAGCTCAGCGGGGTCTACAATGAGCAGTTCTTC. Its protein product is CASSELSGVYNEQFF.

This chain connects TRBV19 to TRBJ2-2, with a weak D call TRBD2 (6 bases). Germline loops: CDR1 LNHDA, CDR2 SQIVND (reference sequence). V was cut by 9 bases and J by 1 base, with 15 bases left in between. This CDR3 contains 15 residues. For the CDR3, the DNA is TGTGCCAGCCGAACCGGGACTTTGAACACCGGGGAGCTGTTTTTT. This gives the protein CASRTGTLNTGELFF.

The DNA of the CDR3 is TGTGCCAGCAGTACCATGGCCGACGGAGGAGGCGGCTACACCTTC. Protein product: CASSTMADGGGGYTF. V and J are TRBV27 and TRBJ1-2, with D unclear. The CDR3 is 15 amino acids. V was pared by 5 bases and J by 8 bases, with 21 bases between. Germline assignment: CDR1 MNHEY and CDR2 SMNVEV (reference sequence).

The chain has TRBV6-2 or TRBV6-3 and TRBJ2-7; D is ambiguous. The germline V gene has CDR1 MNHEY and CDR2 SVGEGT. Trimming left V 0 bases short and J 4 bases short, with 10 bases between. The CDR3 is 14 residues long. The CDR3 bases are TGTGCCAGCAGTTACTCCGTCAGATGGTACGAGCAGTACTTC. It specifies CASSYSVRWYEQYF.

This sequence joins TRBV5-8 and TRBJ2-3; TRBD2 is a possible D gene (5 bases). Trimming removed 0 bases from V and 0 bases from J, with 8 bases in between. The germline V gene has CDR1 SGHTS and CDR2 YDEGEE. The CDR3 has 15 residues. The CDR3 sequence: CASSLGGGSTDTQYF. In DNA, the CDR3 is TGTGCCAGCAGCTTGGGAGGCGGGAGCACAGATACGCAGTATTTT.

This clone has more than one count but fewer than ten. The V call is TRBV5-6, the J call TRBJ1-1; possible D gene TRBD1, 6 bases. The CDR3 length is 17 residues. Trimming removed 3 bases from V and 2 bases from J, with 20 bases in between. Germline V gene lookup returns CDR1 SGHDT and CDR2 YYEEEE. CDR3 protein: CASSWGGGAPSNTEAFF. As DNA, the CDR3 is TGTGCCAGCAGCTGGGGCGGGGGGGCGCCTAGTAACACTGAAGCTTTCTTT. Based on the CDR3 plus reference TRBV5-6 and TRBJ1-1, the full variable domain is DAGVTQSPTHLIKTRGQQVTLRCSPKSGHDTVSWYQQALGQGPQFIFQYYEEEERQRGNFPDRFSGHQFPNYSSELNVNALLLGDSALYLCASSWGGGAPSNTEAFFGQGTRLTVV.

The chain links TRBV21-1 to TRBJ1-1; the table calls TRBD1, which could not be checked here. TRBV21-1 is deemed a pseudogene. This CDR3 is built from 16 residues. The CDR3 sequence: CASSNPSPGDATEAFF. DNA for the CDR3: TGTGCCAGCAGCAACCCCTCCCCAGGGGACGCCACTGAAGCTTTCTTT.

The rearrangement links TRBV6-2 or TRBV6-3 to TRBJ2-3; D is unclear. V was cut by 2 bases and J by 3 bases, with 12 bases left in between. Germline V CDR1 and CDR2: MNHEY, SVGEGT. This CDR3 region has 15 residues. CDR3 region: CASSYRGPTTDTQYF. The CDR3 DNA is TGTGCCAGCAGTTACCGAGGCCCCACGACAGATACGCAGTATTTT.

This sequence joins TRBV6-5 and TRBJ2-3, with 10 bases lining up with TRBD1. After removal of 0 bases from V and 3 bases from J, the junction contained 0 bases not matched to a gene. The germline CDR1 and CDR2 sequences are MNHEY and SVGAGI. This CDR3 has 15 residues. The CDR3 reads CASSYSGQGTDTQYF. The CDR3 DNA sequence: TGTGCCAGCAGTTACTCGGGACAGGGGACAGATACGCAGTATTTT.